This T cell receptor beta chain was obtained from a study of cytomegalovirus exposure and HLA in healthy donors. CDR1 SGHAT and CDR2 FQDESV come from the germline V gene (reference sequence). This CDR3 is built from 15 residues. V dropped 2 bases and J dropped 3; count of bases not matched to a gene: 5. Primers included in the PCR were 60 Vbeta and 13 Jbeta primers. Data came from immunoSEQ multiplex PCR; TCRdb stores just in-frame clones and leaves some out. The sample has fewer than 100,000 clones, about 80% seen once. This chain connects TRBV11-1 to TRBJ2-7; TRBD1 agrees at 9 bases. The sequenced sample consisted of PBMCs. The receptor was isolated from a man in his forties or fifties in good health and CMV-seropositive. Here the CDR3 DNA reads TGTGCCAGCAGCTTATCCGGGACAGGGTACTACGAGCAGTACTTC. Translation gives CASSLSGTGYYEQYF.